The 6 T cell receptor beta chains presented below share a single source sample, sequenced in a study of cytomegalovirus exposure and HLA in healthy donors. PCR used 60 Vbeta primers and 13 Jbeta primers. The protocol was immunoSEQ multiplex PCR, while the TCRdb copy is restricted to in-frame clones and leaves out a portion. Its clone listing holds some 140,000 clones. The sample consisted of PBMCs. The receptors were gathered from a woman aged 60-75 years in good health and CMV-seronegative.

The chain employs TRBV15 and TRBJ2-1; possible D gene TRBD1, 6 bases. The germline V and J ends were trimmed by 6 bases and 1 base, with 13 bases remaining between them. The germline gives CDR1 LNHNV, CDR2 YYDKDF (reference sequence). There are 15 residues in the CDR3. The CDR3 DNA follows: TGTGCCACCAGTCAAGCTCAGGGGTCCTACAATGAGCAGTTCTTC. Protein sequence: CATSQAQGSYNEQFF.

The gene calls are TRBV15 and TRBJ2-7; 9 bases fit TRBD1. Germline CDR1 reads LNHNV; CDR2 reads YYDKDF (reference sequence). This CDR3 has 16 amino acids. Unmatched junction bases numbered 8, after V lost 1 base and J lost 4 bases. The CDR3, as DNA: TGTGCCACCAGCAGAGGCATAGGACAGGGGTTGTACGAGCAGTACTTC. Translation: CATSRGIGQGLYEQYF.

CDR3 protein: CASSLTGRTTNEKLFF. DNA for the CDR3: TGTGCCAGCAGTTTAACAGGCAGGACAACTAATGAAAAACTGTTTTTT. The chain couples TRBV27 to TRBJ1-4; weak D call: TRBD1 (5 bases). Germline CDR1 MNHEY, CDR2 SMNVEV (reference sequence). Trimming cost V 2 bases and J 0 bases, with 10 bases left between them. The CDR3 is 16 residues long.

The V gene is TRBV6-1, the J gene TRBJ2-1; tentative D call: TRBD1 (6 bases). CDR1 is MNHNS and CDR2 is SASEGT in the germline V gene. CDR3 size: 15 residues. The V and J ends lost 7 bases and 2 bases respectively, with 15 bases between them. Here the CDR3 reads CASTVRDIAYNEQFF. DNA for the CDR3: TGTGCCAGCACCGTCCGGGACATTGCCTACAATGAGCAGTTCTTC.

J is TRBJ1-1 and V is TRBV13; 9 bases line up with TRBD1. V lost 5 bases to trimming and J lost 3 bases; unmatched junction nucleotides: 7. Per germline, CDR1 PRHDT and CDR2 FYEKMQ (reference sequence). The CDR3 spans 15 residues. The DNA of the CDR3 is TGTGCCAGCAGCCAATTGGGACAGGGAGACACTGAAGCTTTCTTT. It specifies CASSQLGQGDTEAFF.

The chain uses TRBV19 and TRBJ2-7, with D maybe TRBD1 (6 bases). V lost 4 bases, J lost 0 bases, and 16 bases lay in between. This CDR3 region has 16 residues. Germline V gene data show CDR1 as LNHDA and CDR2 as SQIVND (reference sequence). The CDR3: CASSNRGRDNSYEQYF. DNA of the CDR3: TGTGCCAGTAGTAATAGGGGAAGGGACAACTCCTACGAGCAGTACTTC.